Sequencing of this T cell receptor beta chain was carried out in a study of cytomegalovirus exposure and HLA in healthy donors (dated by TCRdb to about 2017). Broadly, across the study: An earlier analysis of approximately 590 of the donors reported approximately 300 Gb of sequence data and roughly 100 million unique TCR beta sequences from approximately 180 million T cells. A later genetic analysis used genome-wide SNP genotypes for about three fifths of the roughly 700 donors, treating that subset as a discovery cohort. Donor age, sex, ethnicity and CMV serostatus were compiled together with the repertoire data. A later analysis re-analyzed previously published TCR beta repertoires from 500 to 700 donors and added high-resolution HLA genotyping to study TCR occurrence patterns. Roughly 300 gigabases of sequencing data and tens of millions of unique TCR sequences made up an early release that covered approximately 700 HLA-typed donors. Of the roughly 400 genotyped donors, more than 75% were placed in the genetic ancestry cluster associated with self-reported Caucasian donors. The aim of the study was to test whether cataloging public T cell receptors could identify signatures of past pathogen exposure. On average, 235,054 unique TCR beta nucleotide sequences were sequenced per donor among a few hundred genotyped donors of the cohort, with 15% to 20% of those sequences being non-productive. To decide whether each TCR beta V gene segment behaved as functional or pseudogenic, an earlier analysis of nearly 600 of the donors relied on high-throughput TCR beta sequencing. Several DR-DQ haplotypes were handled as single units for association and clustering because linkage in the cohort was strong. Rather than drawing on any new phenotypic data, the later analysis identified candidate immune exposures from TCR beta sequences and the way those sequences occurred across donors. Every repertoire in the discovery cohort had been generated on one and the same sequencing platform. A separate validation cohort of 100 to 150 different subjects was used in addition to the roughly 670-subject first cohort. To predict cytomegalovirus infection status, the study combined high-throughput TCR immunosequencing, statistical association of individual TCRs with disease status, and machine learning. The number of donors typed differed by locus, with about 629-640 for A, B, C, DRB1 and DQB1, 522 for DQA1, approximately 580 for DPA1, and some 450 for DPB1. The T cell repertoires of under 700 subjects were profiled by immunosequencing and related to cytomegalovirus serostatus. Class I and class II HLA loci were covered by the typing at four-digit resolution.

A word on this clone: Which antigen it targets is not known. It has no much larger one-base neighbor in the sample; base qualities were not kept.

The cohort was made up of approximately 700 healthy bone marrow donors. At the time of sampling, all cohort members were nominally healthy, though unrecorded immune exposures were likely present. The donor was CMV seropositive and belonged to the group of about 290 seropositive cohort members. Each donor provided a peripheral blood sample, and peripheral blood mononuclear cells were used for TCR beta sequencing. The Qiagen DNeasy Blood Extraction Kit was used to extract genomic DNA from the blood cell samples. Study-wide findings and limitations: In a later analysis, HLA-associated TCR beta chains showed more clonal expansion and lower generation probabilities than non-associated chains that were equally common. In a later analysis, around 17,000 TCR beta sequences were associated with specific HLA alleles at a false discovery rate of 0.05. In an earlier analysis of 450 to 750 of the donors, most TCR beta V segments appeared in productive rearrangements about 90% or about 30% of the time, broadly matching IMGT annotations. Linkage disequilibrium might explain the correlated functional status among segregating V segments, but an unknown experimental factor could not be ruled out. The 87-base-pair reads could not distinguish some IMGT-functional V segments, including TRBV6-2 and TRBV6-3, so those segments were excluded. A further reported finding was that TCR beta sequences accurately predicted the HLA-A and HLA-B alleles for most subjects in the first cohort. Roughly 15 rarely observed V segments, including chromosome 9 orphons, were excluded from the earlier analysis of about 600 of the donors because counts were too low. In a later analysis, most CMV-associated TCR beta chains were found to appear HLA-restricted, with HLA associations seemingly driven largely by CMV exposure. The study gave a list of under 200 TCR beta chains associated with cytomegalovirus. In a later analysis, several top co-occurrence clusters were reported to appear linked to parvovirus B19, influenza, CMV and Epstein-Barr virus. A cluster of highly shared sequence variants was judged likely to represent a technical artifact of the sequencing pipeline. Because some donors lacked HLA typing at each locus, the association tests relied only on the typed subset. Cytomegalovirus status was reported to be diagnosed by the classifier with high specificity and sensitivity in both the original and validation cohorts. Sequencing depth was assumed to be roughly uniform across donors in the presence/absence analyses, though that assumption may not hold. In vitro tests confirmed that a few of the cytomegalovirus-associated TCR beta chains recognize cytomegalovirus antigens. When HLA alleles, especially DR and DQ, strongly co-occurred, TCR associations were difficult to assign to individual alleles. A later genetic analysis reported fewer N-insertions in productive TCRs among donors in an Asian-associated ancestry cluster than the roughly 620-donor mean. A later analysis found that TCR association rates varied across HLA loci, with DRB1 alleles showing the most associated TCRs and HLA-C alleles the fewest. Most TCR sequences were observed very rarely across donors, whereas some public TCRs were present in many individuals. The authors suggested that the approach could potentially be generalized to other disease states and immunological phenotypes. A later genetic analysis associated a missense DCLRE1C variant with V-gene and J-gene trimming of TCR beta chains, and an independent cohort replicated the association. In this cohort, only TCR beta chains were sequenced, and detectable features were limited by the absence of alpha or paired-chain data. CMV serostatus was the only immune exposure information available for the cohort.

Library prep was done by the immunoSEQ multiplex PCR assay. A mixture of 60 forward primers for TCR Vbeta segments and 13 reverse primers for TCR Jbeta segments was used in the multiplex PCR. A multiplex PCR assay on genomic DNA amplified the CDR3 region of rearranged TCR beta genes. The Illumina HiSeq System was used to sequence the amplified TCR beta libraries as 87-base-pair reads. As for the original processing: A later analysis tallied some 79 million unique TCR beta chains across the approximately 670 repertoires, and some 10 million of those chains were shared by two or more donors. Raw reads were error-corrected and collapsed into unique sequences with a nearest-neighbor algorithm that merged closely related sequences to remove PCR and sequencing errors. V, D and J gene segments were assigned by aligning CDR3 sequences to IMGT reference sequences. For a sequence to be retained, a match of at least six nucleotides to both a V gene segment and a J gene segment was required. A rearrangement counted as productive if the CDR3 had no stop codons and remained in frame with V and J, and every other rearrangement counted as non-productive. CDR3 was defined by IMGT convention, running from the second conserved V-encoded cysteine to the conserved J-encoded phenylalanine. Sequences without an unambiguous match to a single V gene segment were excluded from the earlier analysis of about 630 of the donors. An earlier analysis of a few hundred of the donors called V segments functional above 56.7% productive rearrangements and segregating when the between-donor standard deviation exceeded 5%. A statistical classification framework was built for diagnosing cytomegalovirus status from the catalog of TCR beta chain sequences. In a later analysis, TCR nucleotide sequences were compared against IMGT/GENE-DB human TR gene sequences so that V and J genes could be assigned. Using the TCRdist pipeline, a later analysis assigned CDR3 sequences along with most-parsimonious VDJ recombination scenarios. In a later analysis, every TCR beta chain was defined by the combination of its CDR3 amino acid sequence and its V-gene family, and reads without a unique V-gene family were dropped. As a way to deal with suspected cross-contamination and a sequencing artifact, a later analysis dropped roughly 620 nucleotide sequences that were highly shared and had low generation probability. In a later analysis, a clonal expansion index was calculated for each public chain from normalized within-repertoire ranks of inferred template counts. In a later analysis, generation probabilities were computed using a VDJ recombination model fitted to out-of-frame rearrangements, and the results were checked against IGoR. In a later analysis, TCR-TCR, TCR-HLA and TCR-CMV co-occurrence was scored with hypergeometric tests, and a repertoire-size bias correction was applied to TCR pairs. False discovery rates were estimated in a later analysis by permuting HLA or CMV assignments 20 times. In a later analysis, co-occurring TCRs were grouped using DBSCAN, and TCRdist sequence similarity was added for clustering within HLA-allele-positive subsets. Co-occurrence clustering excluded repertoires with fewer than 30,000 or more than 120,000 public chains, plus five with anomalous nucleotide sharing. The immuneACCESS repertoire file appears here via TCRdb, limited to in-frame rearrangements. These files lack a portion of the clones; in checked studies, under half of the deficit traces to unresolved V genes, and the cause of the others is not known. V, J and clone size reflect that table, while D and trimming were determined from the DNA. The sample profile shows fewer than 200,000 clones; about four fifths of them were found once. The top ten clonotypes cover roughly 7.5% of the sample.

For CDR1 and CDR2, the germline V gene lists SGDLS and YYNGEE. Relative to germline, V is 0 bases shorter and J is 3 bases shorter, with 10 bases between their ends. From its cysteine to its phenylalanine, the CDR3 spans 15 amino acids. Just the 45-base CDR3 DNA is kept, in frame starting at base 1. The receptor was derived from a male donor in good health and CMV-seropositive. The chain joins TRBV9 to TRBJ1-5; TRBD1 is perhaps the D gene, given 5 matching bases. Sequenced input: PBMCs. The CDR3 protein is CASSVGGAINQPQHF. The DNA sequence is TGTGCCAGCAGCGTAGGTGGGGCTATCAATCAGCCCCAGCATTTT.